This TCR beta chain was recovered during a study of T cells in Graves' hyperthyroidism and ophthalmopathy. As regards this clonotype: A much larger clone lies a single base off, so this may be a read error.

Diagnostic decisions used clinical symptoms, serum thyroxine and TRAb, thyroid ultrasound and orbital computed tomography. TCR beta CDR3 regions were amplified from RNA. HTBI primers were the set used in a first-round RT-PCR of the TCR CDR3. TCRdb independently ran MiXCR on the multiplex PCR reads; one entry per CDR3 protein. The table records hundreds of thousands of distinct CDR3 sequences, 35% to 45% of them present only once. Sequencing was done on a sample of blood. The TCR comes from a man aged 18-30 years with Graves' hyperthyroidism.

As DNA, the CDR3 is TGTGCCAGCAGCTCCCGACACCTCACTGAAGCTTTCTTT. Protein: CASSSRHLTEAFF. The V and J genes are TRBV7-9 and TRBJ1-1; no definite D call. Germline values: CDR1 SEHNR, CDR2 FQNEAQ (reference sequence). With 4 bases removed from V and 4 bases from J, the gap between germline ends came to 10 bases. The CDR3 covers 13 residues.